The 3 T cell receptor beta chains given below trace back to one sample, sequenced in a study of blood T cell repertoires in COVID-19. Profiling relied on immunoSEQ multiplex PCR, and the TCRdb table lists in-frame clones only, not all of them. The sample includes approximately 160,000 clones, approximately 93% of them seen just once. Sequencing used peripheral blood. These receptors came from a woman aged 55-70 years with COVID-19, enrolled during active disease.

CDR3 protein: CASSQGAGGLYEQYF. In DNA form, the CDR3 reads TGTGCCAGCAGCCAAGGGGCAGGGGGCTTGTACGAGCAGTACTTC. This chain joins TRBV9 and TRBJ2-7, with 8 bases matching TRBD1. Germline V CDR1 and CDR2: SGDLS, YYNGEE. Trimming took 4 bases from V and 4 from J; bases not matched to a gene: 10. The CDR3 runs 15 residues.

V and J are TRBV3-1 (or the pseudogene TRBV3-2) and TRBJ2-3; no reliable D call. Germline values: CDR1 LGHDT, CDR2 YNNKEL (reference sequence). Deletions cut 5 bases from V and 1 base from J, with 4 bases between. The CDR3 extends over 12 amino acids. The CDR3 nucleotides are TGTGCCAGCAGCAGCCGCACAGATACGCAGTATTTT. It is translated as CASSSRTDTQYF.

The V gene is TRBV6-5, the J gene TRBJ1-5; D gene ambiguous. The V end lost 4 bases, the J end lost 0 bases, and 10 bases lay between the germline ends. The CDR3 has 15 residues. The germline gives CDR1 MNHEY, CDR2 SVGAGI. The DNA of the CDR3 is TGTGCCAGCAGTTCGTCGAGCTATAGCAATCAGCCCCAGCATTTT. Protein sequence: CASSSSSYSNQPQHF.